This TCR beta chain derives from a study of T cell clonotyping in hematopoietic cell transplantation (dated by TCRdb to the early 2020s). General notes on the study: The study collected some 140 blood samples from 35 to 40 consecutive transplant recipients and their related donors. Recruitment of patients was conducted between 2015 and January 2017, and follow-up was continued until late 2020 or death.

The immunoSEQ assay, a bias-controlled multiplex PCR with V- and J-specific primers, was used to amplify TCR beta CDR3 regions from genomic DNA. In a second PCR step, the CDR3 amplicons were tagged with a proprietary barcode plus Illumina adapter sequences. CDR3 libraries were sequenced on an Illumina MiSeq instrument. Regarding the original processing steps: Export and quality control were done with immunoSEQ Analyzer 3.0, while downstream analyses used R Bioconductor and Immunarch. Only productive rearrangements in the normalized downsampled data set went into calculating the repertoire metrics. Pathologically expanded clonotypes were defined as those larger than 5 templates in the normalized cohort. Repertoire diversity was measured with the Inverse Simpson Index. To capture all clonotypes, the CMV-specificity analyses were run on the non-normalized data set. TCRdb retrieved this table from immuneACCESS and kept in-frame rearrangements only. Not all clones are present; in checked studies, unresolved V genes account for under half, and no reason is known for the remainder. V and J calls and clone size are copied from that table; D and trimming were computed from the DNA. Recorded for this sample are 10,000 to 11,000 clones; roughly half of them occurred a single time. Clones ranked in the top ten supply about an eighth of the sample.

Comment on this clone: The target of this receptor is not known. No base quality information exists; no much larger clone differs at one position.

Beyond this particular receptor, the publication reports: Only a small fraction of recipient repertoires overlapped donor repertoires, with over 97% appearing de novo at the given depth. After transplant, TCR diversity in recipients dropped, and pathologically expanded clonotypes climbed progressively between day 30 and day 180. Inverse Simpson Index values from donors and from recipients before transplant predicted broader TCR repertoire diversity after transplant. The sample size was limited and the cells went unsorted, which meant the CD4 and CD8 repertoire contributions could not be told apart.

The time point label of this sample denotes: 100 days after allo-HCT. Blood from recipients was drawn about 28 days before transplant and again at days 30, 100 and 180 after transplant. Nuclei Lysis Solution was used to extract genomic DNA from fresh or cryopreserved unfractionated peripheral blood mononuclear cells. The sequencing used peripheral blood mononuclear cells, collected 100 days after allogeneic stem cell transplant. The sequence was collected from a female patient aged 45-60 years who had an allogeneic stem cell transplant from an unrelated donor, so the T cells may come from the graft donor. Some clones in this sample may be carry-over from other donors' samples.

The DNA sequence is given as TGTGCCTGGAGTACGGGCTTCGGGGAGGGAAACACCATATATTTT. This yields the protein CAWSTGFGEGNTIYF. The V and J genes are TRBV30 and TRBJ1-3; no D gene call is confident. Via the germline V gene (reference sequence), CDR1 is GTSNPN and CDR2 SVGIG. From cysteine to phenylalanine, the CDR3 is 15 amino acids long. CDR3 DNA is the only sequence kept; it has 45 bases, read in frame from the first base. V loses 2 bases of germline sequence and J loses 4 bases, and the interval between the two ends is 15 bases.